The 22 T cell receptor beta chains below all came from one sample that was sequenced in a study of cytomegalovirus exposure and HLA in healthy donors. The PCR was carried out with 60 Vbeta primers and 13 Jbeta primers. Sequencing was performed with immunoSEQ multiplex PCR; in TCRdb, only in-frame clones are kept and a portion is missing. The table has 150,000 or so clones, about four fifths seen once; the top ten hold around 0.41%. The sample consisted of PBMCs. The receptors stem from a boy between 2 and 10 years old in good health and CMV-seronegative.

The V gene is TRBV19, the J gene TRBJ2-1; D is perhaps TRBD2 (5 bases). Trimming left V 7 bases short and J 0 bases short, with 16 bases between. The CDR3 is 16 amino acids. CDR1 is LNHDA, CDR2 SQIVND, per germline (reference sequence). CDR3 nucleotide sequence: TGTGCCAGTACCTCGACTATCCTGAGCTCCTACAATGAGCAGTTCTTC. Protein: CASTSTILSSYNEQFF.

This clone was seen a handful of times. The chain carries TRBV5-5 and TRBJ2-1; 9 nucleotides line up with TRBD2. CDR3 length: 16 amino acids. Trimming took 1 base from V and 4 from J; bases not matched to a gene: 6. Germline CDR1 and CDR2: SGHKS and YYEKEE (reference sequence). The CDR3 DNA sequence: TGTGCCAGCAGCTTGACTAGCGGGCCTGTATACAATGAGCAGTTCTTC. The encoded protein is CASSLTSGPVYNEQFF.

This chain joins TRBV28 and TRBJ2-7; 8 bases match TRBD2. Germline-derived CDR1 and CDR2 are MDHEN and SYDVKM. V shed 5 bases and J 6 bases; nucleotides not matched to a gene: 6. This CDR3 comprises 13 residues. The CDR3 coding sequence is TGTGCCAGCAGTCTATACGGGGGGGGCGAGCAGTACTTC. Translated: CASSLYGGGEQYF.

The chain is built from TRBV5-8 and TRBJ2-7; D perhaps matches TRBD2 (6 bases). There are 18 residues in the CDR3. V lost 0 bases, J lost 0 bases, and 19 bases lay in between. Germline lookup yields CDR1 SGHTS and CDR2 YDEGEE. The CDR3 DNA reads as TGTGCCAGCAGCTTGGAATCTCGTCGGGACTCATCCTCCTACGAGCAGTACTTC. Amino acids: CASSLESRRDSSSYEQYF.

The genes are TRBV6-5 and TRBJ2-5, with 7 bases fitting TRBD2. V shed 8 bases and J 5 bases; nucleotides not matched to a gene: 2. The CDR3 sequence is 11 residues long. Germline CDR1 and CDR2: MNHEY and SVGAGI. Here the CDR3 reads CASYSGETQYF. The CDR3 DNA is TGTGCCAGCTATAGCGGGGAGACCCAGTACTTC.

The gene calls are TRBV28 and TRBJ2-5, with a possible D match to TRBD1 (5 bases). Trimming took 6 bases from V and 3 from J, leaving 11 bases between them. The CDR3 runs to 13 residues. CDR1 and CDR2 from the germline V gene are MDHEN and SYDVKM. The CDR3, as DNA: TGTGCCAGCAGCGTATCCAGGGAAGAGACCCAGTACTTC. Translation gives CASSVSREETQYF.

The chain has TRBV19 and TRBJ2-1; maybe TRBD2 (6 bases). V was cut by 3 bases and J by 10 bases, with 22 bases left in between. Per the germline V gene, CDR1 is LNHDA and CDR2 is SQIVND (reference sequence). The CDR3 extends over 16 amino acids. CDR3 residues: CASSILSWRAEGEQFF. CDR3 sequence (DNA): TGTGCCAGTAGTATTCTATCGTGGAGGGCAGAAGGAGAGCAGTTCTTC.

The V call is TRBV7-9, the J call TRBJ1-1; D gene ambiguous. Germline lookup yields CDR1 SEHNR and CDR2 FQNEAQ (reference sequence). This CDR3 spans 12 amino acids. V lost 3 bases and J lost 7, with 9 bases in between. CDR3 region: CASSFEGNEAFF. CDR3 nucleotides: TGTGCCAGCAGCTTCGAGGGAAATGAAGCTTTCTTT. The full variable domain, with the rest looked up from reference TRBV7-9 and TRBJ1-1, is DTGVSQNPRHKITKRGQNVTFRCDPISEHNRLYWYRQTLGQGPEFLTYFQNEAQLEKSRLLSDRFSAERPKGSFSTLEIQRTEQGDSAMYLCASSFEGNEAFFGQGTRLTVV.

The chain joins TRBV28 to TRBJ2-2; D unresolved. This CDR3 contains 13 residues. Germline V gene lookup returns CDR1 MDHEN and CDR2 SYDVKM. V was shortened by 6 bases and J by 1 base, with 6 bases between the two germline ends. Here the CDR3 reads CASRYLNTGELFF. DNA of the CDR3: TGTGCCAGCAGATACTTGAACACCGGGGAGCTGTTTTTT.

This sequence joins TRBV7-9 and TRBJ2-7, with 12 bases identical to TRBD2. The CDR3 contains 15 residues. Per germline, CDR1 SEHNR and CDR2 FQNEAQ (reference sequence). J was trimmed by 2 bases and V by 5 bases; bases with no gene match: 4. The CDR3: CASSIGLAGPYEQYF. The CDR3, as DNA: TGTGCCAGCAGCATCGGACTAGCGGGACCCTACGAGCAGTACTTC.

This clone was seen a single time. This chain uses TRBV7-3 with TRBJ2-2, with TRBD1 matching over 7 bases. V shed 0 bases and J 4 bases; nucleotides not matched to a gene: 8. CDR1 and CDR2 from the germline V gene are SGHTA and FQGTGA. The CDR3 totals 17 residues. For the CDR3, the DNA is TGTGCCAGCAGCTTAACCTCTGACAGGGTGGGCACCGGGGAGCTGTTTTTT. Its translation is CASSLTSDRVGTGELFF.

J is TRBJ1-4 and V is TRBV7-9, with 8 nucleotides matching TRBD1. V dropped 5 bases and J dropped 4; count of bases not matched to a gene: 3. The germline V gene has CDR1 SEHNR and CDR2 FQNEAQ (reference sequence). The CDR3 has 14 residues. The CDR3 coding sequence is TGTGCCAGCAGCCGGGGACAGGTTAATGAAAAACTGTTTTTT. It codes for CASSRGQVNEKLFF.

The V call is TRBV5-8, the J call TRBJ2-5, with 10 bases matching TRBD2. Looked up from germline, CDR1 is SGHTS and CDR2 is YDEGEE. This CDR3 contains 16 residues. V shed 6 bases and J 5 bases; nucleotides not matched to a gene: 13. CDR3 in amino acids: CASTPVGLAGVETQYF. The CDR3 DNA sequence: TGTGCCAGCACCCCAGTTGGGCTAGCGGGAGTGGAGACCCAGTACTTC.

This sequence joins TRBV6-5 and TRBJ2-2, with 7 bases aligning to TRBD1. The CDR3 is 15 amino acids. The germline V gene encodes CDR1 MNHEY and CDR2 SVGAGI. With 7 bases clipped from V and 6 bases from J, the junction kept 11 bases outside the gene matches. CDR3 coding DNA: TGTGCCAGCACCGACAGGGTCCCCCTTTCCGGGGAGCTGTTTTTT. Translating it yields CASTDRVPLSGELFF.

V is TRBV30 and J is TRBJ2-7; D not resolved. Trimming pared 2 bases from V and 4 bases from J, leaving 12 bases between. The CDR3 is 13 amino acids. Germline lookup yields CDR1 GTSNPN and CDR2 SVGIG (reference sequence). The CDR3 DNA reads TGTGCCTGGAGTCCCCGTATCGGGTACGAGCAGTACTTC. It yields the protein CAWSPRIGYEQYF. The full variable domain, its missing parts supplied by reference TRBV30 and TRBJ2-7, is SQTIHQWPATLVQPVGSPLSLECTVEGTSNPNLYWYRQAAGRGLQLLFYSVGIGQISSEVPQNLSASRPQDRQFILSSKKLLLSDSGFYLCAWSPRIGYEQYFGPGTRLTVT.

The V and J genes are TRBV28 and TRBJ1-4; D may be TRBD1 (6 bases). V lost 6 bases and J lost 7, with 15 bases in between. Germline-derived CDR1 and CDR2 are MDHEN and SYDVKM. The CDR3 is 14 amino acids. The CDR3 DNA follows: TGTGCCAGCAGCGAATACCGGGACACTGAAAAACTGTTTTTT. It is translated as CASSEYRDTEKLFF.

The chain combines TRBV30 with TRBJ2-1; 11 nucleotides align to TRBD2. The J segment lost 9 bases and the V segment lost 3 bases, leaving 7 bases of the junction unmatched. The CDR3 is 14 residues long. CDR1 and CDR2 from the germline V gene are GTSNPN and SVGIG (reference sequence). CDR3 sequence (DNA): TGTGCCTGGAGGGTAGCGGGAGGGATAGGTGAGCAGTTCTTC. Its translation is CAWRVAGGIGEQFF.

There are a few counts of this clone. For the CDR3, the DNA is TGTGCCAGCAGGGACCAACGGGGTTTCACCGGGACAGGGCTGTTGAACACTGAAGCTTTCTTT. This encodes CASRDQRGFTGTGLLNTEAFF. The rearrangement uses TRBV6-4 and TRBJ1-1, with TRBD1 identical over 9 bases. The CDR3 is 21 amino acids. The trim removed 6 bases at V and 0 bases at J, leaving 23 bases unmatched. Germline assignment: CDR1 MRHNA and CDR2 SNTAGT.

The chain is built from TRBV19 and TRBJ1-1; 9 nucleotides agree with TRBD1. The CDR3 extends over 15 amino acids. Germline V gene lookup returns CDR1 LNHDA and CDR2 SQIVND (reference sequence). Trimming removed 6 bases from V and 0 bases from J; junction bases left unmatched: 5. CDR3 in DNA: TGTGCCAGTAGATCCGGGACAGGGCTGAACACTGAAGCTTTCTTT. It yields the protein CASRSGTGLNTEAFF. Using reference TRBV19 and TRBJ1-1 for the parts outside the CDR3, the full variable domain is DGGITQSPKYLFRKEGQNVTLSCEQNLNHDAMYWYRQDPGQGLRLIYYSQIVNDFQKGDIAEGYSVSREKKESFPLTVTSAQKNPTAFYLCASRSGTGLNTEAFFGQGTRLTVV.

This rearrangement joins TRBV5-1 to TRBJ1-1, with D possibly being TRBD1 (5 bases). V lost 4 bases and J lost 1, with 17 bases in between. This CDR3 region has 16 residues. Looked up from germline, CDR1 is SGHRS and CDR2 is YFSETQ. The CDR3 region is CASSTDSGGPNTEAFF. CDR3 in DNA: TGCGCCAGCAGCACCGATTCCGGGGGACCGAACACTGAAGCTTTCTTT.

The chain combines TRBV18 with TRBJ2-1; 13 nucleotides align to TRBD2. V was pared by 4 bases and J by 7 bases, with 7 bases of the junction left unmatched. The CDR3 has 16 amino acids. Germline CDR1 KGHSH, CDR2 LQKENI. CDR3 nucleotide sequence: TGTGCCAGCTCACTCACTAGCGGGAGGGCCTTTAATGAGCAGTTCTTC. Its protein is CASSLTSGRAFNEQFF.

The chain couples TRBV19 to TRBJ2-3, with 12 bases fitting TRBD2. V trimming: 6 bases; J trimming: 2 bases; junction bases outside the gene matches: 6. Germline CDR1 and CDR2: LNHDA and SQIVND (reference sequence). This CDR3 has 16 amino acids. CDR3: CASSQTSGSVTDTQYF. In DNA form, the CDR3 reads TGTGCCAGTAGCCAGACTAGCGGGAGCGTCACAGATACGCAGTATTTT.